This TCR beta chain is from a study of blood T cell repertoires in COVID-19. For the study at large: Whether acute or convalescent, the COVID-19 samples came from the United States, Italy and Spain. Nucleic acid was either cDNA or gDNA, and it came from T cells, B-cell-depleted T cells, or PBMCs.

TCRdb keeps only in-frame clones here, not all; method: immunoSEQ multiplex PCR. Of about 170,000 clones in the sample, around 89% were seen once. The CDR3 totals 13 residues. Looked up from germline, CDR1 is SNHLY and CDR2 is FYNNEI. Trimming shortened V by 8 bases and J by 3 bases, and 14 bases separated the two germline ends. V gene TRBV2 combines with J gene TRBJ2-7, with D maybe TRBD1 (6 bases). The sequencing input was peripheral blood. The receptor comes from a man in his fifties or sixties who had recovered from COVID-19. The CDR3 loop is CASHREKGYEQYF. Here the CDR3 DNA reads TGTGCCAGCCACAGGGAAAAAGGCTACGAGCAGTACTTC.